The clone carrying this T cell receptor (beta chain) was observed a handful of times. Its antigen is unknown. The data were obtained in a study of shared clonotypes between healthy human individuals. Study-wide findings and caveats: An expected dependence of interdonor clonotype sharing on sequencing depth was noted.

Data came from immunoSEQ multiplex PCR; TCRdb stores just in-frame clones and leaves some out. The sample yields 110,000 or so clones, around two thirds seen once. Trimming removed 0 bases from V and 6 bases from J, with 12 bases in between. Germline values: CDR1 SGDLS, CDR2 YYNGEE. The CDR3 loop spans 15 amino acids. This TCR was recovered from a woman in her 30s in good health. The J gene is TRBJ1-4, the V gene TRBV9; D not certain. Sequenced sample: memory CD8+ T cells sorted from blood. The subset was: CD45RO+ cells pooled with CCR7-negative TemRA cells. The CDR3 spells CASSVGGSNYEKLFF. For the CDR3, the DNA is TGTGCCAGCAGCGTAGGTGGCAGCAACTATGAAAAACTGTTTTTT.